This paragraph reports one T cell receptor (beta chain). The data were obtained in a study of cytomegalovirus exposure and HLA in healthy donors. Germline values: CDR1 SGHRS, CDR2 YFSETQ. The V end lost 3 bases, the J end lost 2 bases, and 5 bases lay between the germline ends. This CDR3 comprises 13 residues. The PCR contained 60 Vbeta and 13 Jbeta primers. Here immunoSEQ multiplex PCR was the method, and the copy in TCRdb shows in-frame clones only, minus some. The table gives approximately 140,000 clones; the top ten clones make up 1.5% to 2% of it. Sequenced input: PBMCs. This TCR came from a woman between 50 and 59 years old in good health and CMV-seronegative. The rearrangement uses TRBV5-1 and TRBJ1-4; D remains ambiguous. CDR3 region: CASSSVTNEKLFF. CDR3 bases: TGCGCCAGCAGCTCTGTGACTAATGAAAAACTGTTTTTT.